This TCR beta chain was captured in a study of CD8 T cells in ankylosing spondylitis. Whole-study results and caveats: Earlier work had already found some motif variants in reactive arthritis synovial fluid and blood. What seemed typical of ankylosing spondylitis blood was a TCR beta motif built from roughly 8 highly homologous variants. Significant enrichment of disease-linked clones was reportedly seen in matched ankylosing spondylitis synovial fluid. In peripheral blood, disease-linked CD8+ clones occurred at relatively low frequencies.

This clonotype was counted ten times or more. Its antigen is unidentified. The germline CDR1 and CDR2 sequences are LGHNA and YNFKEQ. This CDR3 comprises 13 residues. Trimming left V 3 bases short and J 5 bases short, with 10 bases between. 5'-RACE, quantitative and with molecular barcodes, yielded the TCR beta libraries. TCRdb analysed the 5' RACE reads with MiXCR anew, one entry per CDR3 protein. Of a few hundred thousand distinct CDR3 sequences in the sample, approximately 20% were seen once. The gene calls are TRBV4-2 and TRBJ2-5; D is undetermined. This TCR was sampled from a male donor with ankylosing spondylitis. Sequenced sample: blood, either unsorted or a sorted T cell fraction (not recorded which). In DNA, the CDR3 is TGTGCCAGCAGCCAGTCCGATTGGGAGACCCAGTACTTC. Translation: CASSQSDWETQYF.